This passage covers 16 T cell receptor beta chains from one sample sequenced in a study of blood T cells in healthy people across ages. With a J-beta primer mix and a sample-barcoded 5' primer, a second PCR ran about 7 to 12 cycles. TCRdb itself ran the 5' RACE reads through MiXCR, one entry per CDR3 protein. The sample lists 1.2 million to 1.5 million distinct CDR3 sequences, 42% occurring once. Sequencing was carried out using blood. The source of these receptors is a woman between 18 and 30 years old in good health.

V and J are TRBV21-1 and TRBJ1-6. TRBV21-1 corresponds to a pseudogene. The CDR3 is 15 residues long. CDR3 amino acids: CASSKLADYNSPLHF. DNA of the CDR3: TGTGCCAGCAGCAAGTTGGCAGACTATAATTCACCCCTCCACTTT.

The V and J genes are TRBV5-1 and TRBJ1-1; D is perhaps TRBD1 (5 bases). Germline values: CDR1 SGHRS, CDR2 YFSETQ. This CDR3 spans 13 amino acids. The ends were cut back, 6 bases at V and 6 bases at J, with 15 bases in the middle. CDR3 residues: CASTSPGGPEAFF. CDR3 in DNA: TGCGCCAGCACCTCACCGGGGGGTCCTGAAGCTTTCTTT.

V is TRBV12-3 or TRBV12-4 and J is TRBJ1-1; 7 bases agree with TRBD1. The junction had 7 bases not matched to a gene; V was cut back by 5 bases and J by 4 bases. The CDR3 runs 14 residues. For the CDR3, the DNA is TGTGCCAGCAGTCGACAGGAGGGGGCCACTGAAGCTTTCTTT. Translating it yields CASSRQEGATEAFF.

Here the CDR3 DNA reads TGTGCCAGCAGACCGACTAGCGCGGCCTACGAGCAGTACTTC. Encoded protein: CASRPTSAAYEQYF. The chain employs TRBV5-6 and TRBJ2-5, with 8 bases identical to TRBD2. The J call may not be correct, given that the DNA end is closer to TRBJ2-7. The CDR3 totals 14 residues. CDR1 is SGHDT and CDR2 is YYEEEE in the germline V gene.

The genes are TRBV20-1 and TRBJ2-7, with TRBD1 matching over 8 bases. The CDR3 runs 15 residues. The germline V gene has CDR1 DFQATT and CDR2 SNEGSKA (reference sequence). With 6 bases clipped from V and 1 base from J, the junction kept 11 bases outside the gene matches. CDR3 nucleotide sequence: TGCAGTGCGCCAGCCCCACAGGGGGGATCCTACGAGCAGTACTTC. Its protein is CSAPAPQGGSYEQYF.

The chain couples TRBV20-1 to TRBJ2-1, with 10 bases identical to TRBD2. Germline lookup yields CDR1 DFQATT and CDR2 SNEGSKA (reference sequence). V shed 0 bases and J 0 bases; nucleotides not matched to a gene: 11. The CDR3 is made up of 19 amino acids. The CDR3 loop reads CSARDRSSGGKISYNEQFF. The CDR3 coding sequence is TGCAGTGCTAGAGATAGGAGTAGCGGGGGGAAAATCTCCTACAATGAGCAGTTCTTC.

CDR3 in DNA: TGTGCCAGCACAACGACGGGGCACCGGGGCTACACCTTC. Its protein product is CASTTTGHRGYTF. The rearrangement joins TRBV28 to TRBJ1-2; a weak D match, TRBD1 (5 bases). The CDR3 is 13 residues long. The V end was cut by 7 bases, the J end by 8 bases, with 17 bases between. Germline loops: CDR1 MDHEN, CDR2 SYDVKM.

In its sample, this clonotype was seen a few times. The J gene is TRBJ2-6, the V gene TRBV7-2; D is unclear. V was pared by 1 base and J by 0 bases, with 13 bases between. The length of the CDR3 is 18 residues. The germline CDR1 and CDR2 sequences are SGHTA and FQGNSA. The CDR3 DNA follows: TGTGCCAGCAGCTTAGACGTCAGCCGAGCCTCTGGGGCCAACGTCCTGACTTTC. The encoded protein is CASSLDVSRASGANVLTF.

The chain employs TRBV28 and TRBJ2-7, with D perhaps being TRBD1 or TRBD2 (5 bases each). V lost 7 bases and J lost 5, with 15 bases in between. This CDR3 contains 13 residues. Germline-derived CDR1 and CDR2 are MDHEN and SYDVKM. The CDR3 coding sequence is TGTGCCAGCATGGTCCCGGGACGGAACGAGCAGTACTTC. Amino acids: CASMVPGRNEQYF.

The rearrangement joins TRBV5-1 to TRBJ2-1, with TRBD1 as a possible D gene (6 bases). CDR1 and CDR2 (germline): SGHRS, YFSETQ. This CDR3 spans 15 amino acids. With 6 bases removed from V and 3 bases from J, the gap between germline ends came to 16 bases. CDR3 DNA sequence: TGCGCCAGCATTCCTGGGGGCGAAGTCTACAATGAGCAGTTCTTC. Translating it yields CASIPGGEVYNEQFF.

The chain recombines TRBV20-1 with TRBJ2-7; D assignment may be TRBD1 or TRBD2 (5 bases each). V dropped 5 bases and J dropped 0 bases, with 11 bases sitting between them. Looked up from germline, CDR1 is DFQATT and CDR2 is SNEGSKA (reference sequence). CDR3 size: 13 residues. CDR3: CSAGTGRSYEQYF. CDR3 DNA sequence: TGCAGTGCTGGCACGGGGCGCTCCTACGAGCAGTACTTC.

This clonotype was counted once. This chain uses TRBV6-1 with TRBJ1-2, with unresolved D. The ends were cut back, 1 base at V and 4 bases at J, with 16 bases in the middle. Germline V gives CDR1 MNHNS, CDR2 SASEGT. The CDR3 length is 16 residues. The CDR3 sequence is CASSEEVGRITYGYTF. The CDR3 DNA sequence: TGTGCCAGCAGTGAAGAAGTTGGCCGGATTACCTATGGCTACACCTTC.

This sequence joins TRBV11-2 and TRBJ2-5; 8 bases agree with TRBD2. The CDR3 runs to 16 residues. From germline, CDR1 is SGHAT and CDR2 FQNNGV. V gave up 5 bases and J gave up 11 bases; unmatched junction bases: 19. The CDR3 is CASSTRAGGGNYEQYF. The CDR3 bases are TGTGCCAGCAGCACTCGGGCGGGAGGAGGGAACTATGAGCAGTACTTC.

The sample holds one count of this clonotype. This sequence joins TRBV5-5 and TRBJ2-7; tentatively, D is TRBD1 (6 bases). V shed 4 bases and J shed 3 bases, with 11 bases lying between them. The CDR3 length is 13 residues. In germline, CDR1 is SGHKS, CDR2 YYEKEE (reference sequence). The CDR3 DNA follows: TGTGCCAGCAGCGGACAGCTGATCTACGAGCAGTACTTC. Amino acid sequence: CASSGQLIYEQYF.

The V call is TRBV2, the J call TRBJ2-1; 14 bases line up with TRBD2. Unmatched junction bases numbered 6, after V lost 4 bases and J lost 1 base. The CDR3 length is 18 residues. CDR1 SNHLY and CDR2 FYNNEI come from the germline V gene. CDR3 in amino acids: CASSGWTSGRISYNEQFF. As DNA, the CDR3 is TGTGCCAGCAGTGGATGGACTAGCGGGAGGATATCCTACAATGAGCAGTTCTTC.

Remarks on this clonotype: One junction end disagrees with the germline gene, perhaps due to a read error. V and J are TRBV3-1 and TRBJ2-3; D possibly matches TRBD1 or TRBD2 (5 bases each). CDR3 length: 16 residues. Germline loops: CDR1 LGHDT, CDR2 YNNKEL (reference sequence). Written as DNA, the CDR3 is TGTGCCAGCAGCCAAGCAGGGATTCGGGGAGCAGATCCGCAGTATTTT. Translating gives CASSQAGIRGADPQYF.